The source of this T cell receptor beta chain is a study of radiotherapy plus CTLA-4 blockade in lung cancer (dated by TCRdb to the late 2010s). Regarding the study in general: Objective responses were observed in 18% of enrolled patients, and disease control was achieved in 31%. The full study reports these points: After treatment with radiotherapy and ipilimumab, TCR clones that originated in tumors expanded in peripheral blood. Early dynamic changes in blood T cell clones, together with increased serum interferon-beta after radiation, were reported as the strongest predictors of response.

Libraries were made using the immunoSEQ multiplex PCR assay. TCRdb re-hosts the immuneACCESS table, in-frame sequences only. Its copies lack some clones; in the studies checked, an unresolved V gene accounts for under half of them, and the cause for the rest is not known. This sample holds approximately 48,000 clones; about 83% were observed only once. The ten largest clones capture approximately 4.8% of the sample. The V end loses 6 bases and the J end loses 5 bases, and a stretch of 16 bases separates them. The germline V gene (reference sequence) yields MNHEY for CDR1 and SMNVEV for CDR2. The CDR3 runs 14 amino acids, cysteine and phenylalanine included. Kept here is only the CDR3 DNA, which spans 42 bases and is read in frame from base 1. The study tested focal radiation therapy combined with CTLA-4 blockade (ipilimumab) in patients with chemo-refractory metastatic non-small-cell lung cancer.

Comments on this clone: The antigen it binds to is not known. Per-nucleotide qualities are absent, and no much larger clonotype sits a single base away.

This TCR was recovered from a human donor with non-small cell lung cancer whose response to radiotherapy plus ipilimumab could not be evaluated. In this chain, TRBV27 is recombined with TRBJ1-1; tentative D gene TRBD1, with 5 bases matching. This material consisted of peripheral blood, taken from a patient treated with radiotherapy plus ipilimumab. The sequenced DNA is TGTGCCAGCAGCCTGGGGGGTGGAGGGACTGAAGCTTTCTTT. This codes for CASSLGGGGTEAFF.